What follows are 10 T cell receptor beta chains derived from one specimen sequenced in a study of Graves' ophthalmopathy and Graves' hyperthyroidism. Amplifying from RNA transcripts, the study obtained TCR beta CDR3 regions. First-round RT-PCR with HTBI primers preceded a second-round multiplex PCR. TCRdb processed the multiplex PCR reads anew with MiXCR; each CDR3 protein has one entry. The data hold some 150,000 distinct CDR3 sequences, with roughly two fifths observed a single time. Source material: peripheral blood. Source of these receptors: a man aged 25 to 45 with Graves' ophthalmopathy.

Comment on this clonotype: At one boundary the junction diverges from the germline segment, which might be a read error. The CDR3 loop is CASSFDGWTSGFF. CDR3 nucleotide sequence: TGTGCCAGCAGCTTCGACGGATGGACTAGCGGGTTCTTC. This sequence joins TRBV11-1 and TRBJ2-7; TRBD2 matches at 11 bases. This CDR3 has 13 residues. Germline CDR1 SGHAT, CDR2 FQDESV (reference sequence).

This clonotype was seen ten or more times. The chain employs TRBV6-5 and TRBJ2-7; no clear D gene. Trimming took 7 bases from V and 11 from J, leaving 18 bases between them. This CDR3 is 12 amino acids long. Germline CDR1 MNHEY, CDR2 SVGAGI. The CDR3 loop is CASNDEWATEYF. CDR3 DNA sequence: TGTGCCAGCAACGATGAATGGGCCACTGAGTACTTC.

In DNA, the CDR3 is TGTGCCAGCAGTGAATCTTCGAGGGGGTATGGCTACACCTTC. As protein: CASSESSRGYGYTF. V usage is TRBV6-1 and J usage is TRBJ1-2; D may be TRBD1 (6 bases). CDR3 size: 14 residues. Germline lookup yields CDR1 MNHNS and CDR2 SASEGT. V lost 2 bases to trimming and J lost 5 bases, with 12 bases between them.

This clonotype was counted many times. V gene TRBV2 combines with J gene TRBJ2-7; D could derive from TRBD1 or TRBD2 (6 bases each). Germline CDR1 is SNHLY and CDR2 is FYNNEI. V lost 7 bases and J lost 0, with 19 bases in between. The CDR3 is 16 residues long. CDR3 residues: CASTRGVAPNSYEQYF. The CDR3 nucleotides are TGTGCCAGCACTAGGGGGGTAGCGCCTAACTCCTACGAGCAGTACTTC. The full variable domain, rest sourced from reference TRBV2 and TRBJ2-7, is EPEVTQTPSHQVTQMGQEVILRCVPISNHLYFYWYRQILGQKVEFLVSFYNNEISEKSEIFDDQFSVERPDGSNFTLKIRSTKLEDSAMYFCASTRGVAPNSYEQYFGPGTRLTVT.

This clonotype was detected ten times or more. CDR3 coding DNA: TGTGCCAGCAGTGAAGAGAGCTACACCGGGGAGCTGTTTTTT. Translating gives CASSEESYTGELFF. The J gene is TRBJ2-2, the V gene TRBV6-1, with D unclear. Germline lookup yields CDR1 MNHNS and CDR2 SASEGT. CDR3 length: 14 amino acids. V shed 1 base and J shed 3 bases, with 6 bases lying between them.

The V gene is TRBV6-2 or TRBV6-3, the J gene TRBJ2-1; a possible D gene is TRBD1 (5 bases). The CDR3 is 17 amino acids. Trimming removed 2 bases from V and 7 bases from J, with 21 bases in between. CDR1 is MNHEY and CDR2 is SVGEGT in the germline V gene. The CDR3 nucleotides read TGTGCCAGCAGTTACCGGGTAGGGGATGCAGGGAATAATGAGCAGTTCTTC. It is translated as CASSYRVGDAGNNEQFF.

In its sample, this clonotype was seen many times. This rearrangement joins TRBV7-2 to TRBJ1-1, with TRBD1 identical over 9 bases. Germline assignment: CDR1 SGHTA and CDR2 FQGNSA. This CDR3 is built from 14 residues. V dropped 5 bases and J dropped 5; count of bases not matched to a gene: 6. This chain's CDR3 is CASSQWGQGTEAFF. For the CDR3, the DNA is TGTGCCAGCAGCCAGTGGGGACAGGGAACTGAAGCTTTCTTT.

This clonotype occurred many times. The chain employs TRBV6-1 and TRBJ2-7, with TRBD2 matching over 10 bases. The junction had 0 bases not matched to a gene; V was cut back by 4 bases and J by 0 bases. The germline gives CDR1 MNHNS, CDR2 SASEGT. The CDR3 has 14 residues. The CDR3 bases are TGTGCCAGCAGTGGACTAGCGGGCTCCTACGAGCAGTACTTC. Translating it yields CASSGLAGSYEQYF.

This clonotype was counted ten times or more. This chain uses TRBV19 with TRBJ1-5; no firm D call. The CDR3 length is 12 residues. Trimming cost V 7 bases and J 6 bases, with 10 bases left between them. From germline, CDR1 is LNHDA and CDR2 SQIVND (reference sequence). CDR3 DNA: TGTGCCAGTAACCGGGCCTTTCAGCCCCAGCATTTT. It translates to CASNRAFQPQHF.

This sequence joins TRBV20-1 and TRBJ1-2, with a weak D call TRBD1 (6 bases). The CDR3 extends over 13 amino acids. Germline V gene sequence: CDR1 DFQATT, CDR2 SNEGSKA (reference sequence). Trimming removed 3 bases at V and 4 bases at J, with 12 bases between. CDR3 DNA sequence: TGCAGTGCTAGTCAGGGGATCGGCTATGGCTACACCTTC. The encoded protein is CSASQGIGYGYTF.